Listed here are 20 T cell receptor beta chains from one sample, sequenced in a study of T cell responses to AZD1222 COVID-19 vaccine. Assay: immunoSEQ multiplex PCR; the TCRdb copy retains only in-frame clones and omits some. The repertoire has 100,000 to 140,000 clones, under 95% of them found once; the top ten carry roughly 6.2%. The starting material was peripheral blood, obtained 28 days after the second AZD1222 dose. The source of these receptors is an adult who received the AZD1222 COVID-19 vaccine.

As concerns this clone: Different DNA sequences within this sample yield the same CDR3. The CDR3, as DNA: TGTGCCAGCAGCGGGACTAGCTACGAGCAGTACTTC. This encodes CASSGTSYEQYF. The genes are TRBV2 and TRBJ2-7; TRBD2 agrees at 8 bases. Trimming took 6 bases from V and 3 from J; bases not matched to a gene: 1. CDR1 and CDR2 from the germline V gene are SNHLY and FYNNEI. The CDR3 contains 12 residues.

The chain uses TRBV30 and TRBJ1-6, with D possibly TRBD1 on 5 matching bases. Germline CDR1 and CDR2: GTSNPN and SVGIG (reference sequence). CDR3 length: 13 residues. The V end was cut by 0 bases, the J end by 9 bases, with 9 bases between. In DNA, the CDR3 is TGTGCCTGGAGTGTTCCCAGGGTTTCACCCCTCCACTTT. Its translation is CAWSVPRVSPLHF.

This chain uses TRBV5-4 with TRBJ1-3; D is perhaps TRBD1 (5 bases). Trimming shortened V by 4 bases and J by 4 bases, and 12 bases separated the two germline ends. The CDR3 has 14 amino acids. Germline V CDR1 and CDR2: SGHNT, YYREEE (reference sequence). The CDR3, as DNA: TGTGCCAGCAGCCATGGGACCGCCGGAAACACCATATATTTT. The encoded protein is CASSHGTAGNTIYF.

The chain combines TRBV23-1 with TRBJ2-7; 8 nucleotides align to TRBD1. TRBV23-1 is reported as an ORF; its role is uncertain. V lost 9 bases to trimming and J lost 1 base; unmatched junction nucleotides: 8. The CDR3 runs to 14 residues. CDR3 bases: TGCGCCAGGGCCCGGGACAGGAGTTCCTACGAGCAGTACTTC. Translating gives CARARDRSSYEQYF.

The chain carries TRBV29-1 and TRBJ2-2, with D unresolved. The V gene's germline CDR1 is SQVTM and CDR2 ANQGSEA. This CDR3 spans 16 amino acids. Between the trimmed V and J ends, which lost 0 bases and 4 bases, there was a span of 15 bases. The CDR3 DNA sequence: TGCAGCGTTGAAGATAGTCTAATAGGCCGCACCGGGGAGCTGTTTTTT. The encoded protein is CSVEDSLIGRTGELFF.

A single count supports this clone. The chain couples TRBV6-1 to TRBJ1-2, with no clear D. CDR1 is MNHNS, CDR2 SASEGT, per germline. This CDR3 is built from 15 residues. Trimming left V 1 base short and J 4 bases short, with 13 bases between. CDR3 amino acids: CASSEDFRGSYGYTF. CDR3 nucleotides: TGTGCCAGCAGTGAAGATTTTCGGGGTTCCTATGGCTACACCTTC.

V gene TRBV6-5 combines with J gene TRBJ1-2; D perhaps matches TRBD1 (6 bases). Trimming pared 7 bases from V and 6 bases from J, leaving 15 bases between. The CDR3 length is 13 residues. Germline V gives CDR1 MNHEY, CDR2 SVGAGI. The CDR3 here is CASMRGALDGYTF. CDR3 bases: TGTGCCAGCATGAGGGGGGCGTTGGATGGCTACACCTTC.

The chain employs TRBV19 and TRBJ2-3, with 8 bases aligning to TRBD2. CDR3 size: 15 residues. Trimming took 3 bases from V and 2 from J; bases not matched to a gene: 4. From germline, CDR1 is LNHDA and CDR2 SQIVND (reference sequence). CDR3 protein: CASSIIAGYTDTQYF. The CDR3, as DNA: TGTGCCAGTAGTATTATAGCGGGGTACACAGATACGCAGTATTTT. Supplemented by reference TRBV19 and TRBJ2-3, the full variable domain reads DGGITQSPKYLFRKEGQNVTLSCEQNLNHDAMYWYRQDPGQGLRLIYYSQIVNDFQKGDIAEGYSVSREKKESFPLTVTSAQKNPTAFYLCASSIIAGYTDTQYFGPGTRLTVL.

This chain connects TRBV7-2 to TRBJ2-5; no definite D call. Germline V gene sequence: CDR1 SGHTA, CDR2 FQGNSA. Trimming pared 4 bases from V and 0 bases from J, leaving 6 bases between. The CDR3 sequence is 13 residues long. DNA for the CDR3: TGTGCCAGCAGCTCATTTAACCAAGAGACCCAGTACTTC. Protein product: CASSSFNQETQYF.

The V and J genes are TRBV5-6 and TRBJ1-2, with D maybe TRBD1 (5 bases). V was cut by 0 bases and J by 5 bases, with 8 bases left in between. The CDR3 runs to 13 residues. Germline V CDR1 and CDR2: SGHDT, YYEEEE. The DNA for the CDR3 is TGTGCCAGCAGCTTGGGCAGGGTTTATGGCTACACCTTC. Translation: CASSLGRVYGYTF.

CDR3 in DNA: TGTGCCAGCATTGGCACTAACTATGGCTACACCTTC. It codes for CASIGTNYGYTF. The genes are TRBV12-3 or TRBV12-4 and TRBJ1-2; D is unresolved. The length of the CDR3 is 12 residues. Trimming cost V 7 bases and J 0 bases, with 6 bases left between them.

The rearrangement joins TRBV5-1 to TRBJ2-7; D unclear. The CDR3 has 15 amino acids. V gave up 0 bases and J gave up 5 bases, with 15 bases separating them. CDR1 is SGHRS and CDR2 is YFSETQ in the germline V gene. The CDR3 reads CASSLAVRIVNEQYF. For the CDR3, the DNA is TGCGCCAGCAGCTTGGCCGTCAGGATAGTAAACGAGCAGTACTTC.

This chain joins TRBV6-5 and TRBJ2-4; TRBD2 matches 8 bases. CDR3 length equals 15 residues. The trim removed 4 bases at V and 6 bases at J, leaving 8 bases unmatched. Looked up from germline, CDR1 is MNHEY and CDR2 is SVGAGI. CDR3 protein: CASSSTGGPGNIQYF. The CDR3 DNA is TGTGCCAGCAGTTCAACGGGAGGGCCAGGAAACATTCAGTACTTC.

The rearrangement joins TRBV28 to TRBJ1-3; D might be TRBD1 (5 bases). The germline V gene encodes CDR1 MDHEN and CDR2 SYDVKM. The CDR3 is made up of 14 amino acids. The V and J ends lost 5 bases and 2 bases respectively, with 10 bases between them. Here the CDR3 DNA reads TGTGCCAGCAGTCACGCGGGGGCTGGAAACACCATATATTTT. Protein sequence: CASSHAGAGNTIYF. Filled out from reference TRBV28 and TRBJ1-3, the complete variable domain reads DVKVTQSSRYLVKRTGEKVFLECVQDMDHENMFWYRQDPGLGLRLIYFSYDVKMKEKGDIPEGYSVSREKKERFSLILESASTNQTSMYLCASSHAGAGNTIYFGEGSWLTVV.

The rearrangement uses TRBV6-5 and TRBJ2-7; D is unresolved. The CDR3 consists of 13 residues. V was trimmed by 2 bases and J by 4 bases, leaving 9 bases between them. CDR1 and CDR2 (germline): MNHEY, SVGAGI. CDR3 region: CASSYAPVYEQYF. The CDR3 DNA reads as TGTGCCAGCAGTTACGCCCCCGTGTACGAGCAGTACTTC.

The chain carries TRBV15 and TRBJ1-4; D uncertain. The germline CDR1 and CDR2 sequences are LNHNV and YYDKDF (reference sequence). CDR3 length: 14 amino acids. V lost 0 bases and J lost 7, with 9 bases in between. The CDR3 DNA follows: TGTGCCACCAGCAGAGATGCTTTGGGTGAAAAACTGTTTTTT. Protein sequence: CATSRDALGEKLFF.

V and J are TRBV11-3 and TRBJ2-2, with no clear D. Looked up from germline, CDR1 is SGHNT and CDR2 is YENEEA. The CDR3 consists of 12 residues. V lost 5 bases and J 3 bases, leaving 4 bases between the germline ends. In DNA form, the CDR3 reads TGTGCCAGCAGCGTTGACACCGGGGAGCTGTTTTTT. Amino acids: CASSVDTGELFF.

The rearrangement uses TRBV2 and TRBJ2-7; no firm D call. This CDR3 has 13 residues. Trimming pared 7 bases from V and 2 bases from J, leaving 12 bases between. Germline CDR1 SNHLY, CDR2 FYNNEI. CDR3 sequence (DNA): TGTGCCAGCAACGGAAGAGATACCTACGAGCAGTACTTC. Translating it yields CASNGRDTYEQYF.

The gene calls are TRBV10-3 and TRBJ2-5, with 9 bases lining up with TRBD2. CDR3 length equals 15 residues. Germline V gives CDR1 ENHRY, CDR2 SYGVKD. V shed 5 bases and J 1 base; nucleotides not matched to a gene: 5. This CDR3 is CAISISGGAQETQYF. CDR3 nucleotide sequence: TGTGCCATCAGTATTAGCGGGGGCGCCCAAGAGACCCAGTACTTC.

This clone appeared a few times. V is TRBV30 and J is TRBJ2-3; 10 bases agree with TRBD1. The CDR3 is 14 residues long. The trim removed 3 bases at V and 2 bases at J, leaving 2 bases unmatched. Germline V gene data show CDR1 as GTSNPN and CDR2 as SVGIG (reference sequence). The CDR3 nucleotides read TGTGCCTGGAGGACAGGGGGCGTCACAGATACGCAGTATTTT. Its translation is CAWRTGGVTDTQYF.